These T cell receptor beta chains were read from a single sample in a study of vaccination effects on CD4 cells after COVID-19. Data came from immunoSEQ multiplex PCR; TCRdb stores just in-frame clones and leaves some out. Among 25,000 to 35,000 clones listed, about 80% were seen once. These receptors lack a known antigen. The specimen was CD4+ T cells from PBMCs cultured with SARS-CoV-2 spike peptides, collected before COVID-19 vaccination. Every receptor here comes from a human donor who received a COVID-19 vaccine. Both conserved end residues are part of each CDR3. A D gene is named only where the DNA matches it firmly. Only part of the rows carry a size: once, few, many, or a class if the clone is expanded.

TRBJ1-1 NA TRBV3-1/TRBV3-2 NA CASSQVGNTEAFF TGTGCCAGCAGCCAAGTTGGGAACACTGAAGCTTTCTTT
TRBJ2-7 NA TRBV12-5 NA CASGLVLGAAAGEQYF TGTGCTAGTGGTTTGGTACTGGGGGCCGCGGCTGGAGAGCAGTACTTC
TRBJ2-1 NA TRBV18 NA CASSPGARLYNEQFF TGTGCCAGCTCACCGGGAGCGAGACTTTACAATGAGCAGTTCTTC
TRBJ1-2 TRBD1 TRBV6-2/TRBV6-3 NA CASSPPGQYYGYTF TGTGCCAGCAGCCCACCGGGACAGTACTATGGCTACACCTTC
TRBJ1-2 TRBD1 TRBV7-2 NA CASRLTGGYGYTF TGTGCCAGCAGATTGACAGGGGGCTATGGCTACACCTTC
TRBJ1-2 NA TRBV4-3 few CASSQDPGAPNYGYTF TGCGCCAGCAGCCAAGATCCGGGAGCACCTAACTATGGCTACACCTTC
TRBJ2-1 TRBD1 TRBV6-5 NA CASTGTVSDEQFF TGTGCCAGCACCGGGACAGTTTCCGATGAGCAGTTCTTC
TRBJ2-5 NA TRBV5-1 NA CASSLADETQYF TGCGCCAGCAGCTTGGCCGATGAGACCCAGTACTTC
TRBJ2-7 TRBD1 TRBV5-6 NA CASSADRGNYEQYF TGTGCCAGCAGCGCGGACAGGGGGAACTACGAGCAGTACTTC
TRBJ2-1 TRBD1 TRBV3-1/TRBV3-2 NA CASSRKIPGQGERDEQFF TGTGCCAGCAGCCGAAAGATTCCTGGACAGGGTGAAAGGGATGAGCAGTTCTTC
TRBJ1-1 NA TRBV30 NA CAWNRMNTEAFF TGTGCCTGGAATAGAATGAACACTGAAGCTTTCTTT
TRBJ1-2 NA TRBV6-5 NA CASSPTDYNYGYTF TGTGCCAGCAGTCCGACAGATTATAACTATGGCTACACCTTC
TRBJ2-2 TRBD1 TRBV7-2 NA CASSPDRVGTGELFF TGTGCCAGCAGCCCGGACAGGGTCGGGACCGGGGAGCTGTTTTTT
TRBJ1-3 NA TRBV1 once CTSSREDRGGNTIYF TGCACCAGCAGCCGGGAGGACAGGGGTGGAAACACCATATATTTT
TRBJ1-2 TRBD1 TRBV10-3 once CAISPLTGGYTF TGTGCCATCAGCCCCCTGACAGGGGGCTACACCTTC
TRBJ1-2 NA TRBV3-1/TRBV3-2 NA CASSPTTDLNYGYTF TGTGCCAGCAGCCCTACGACAGACCTGAACTATGGCTACACCTTC
TRBJ1-1 TRBD1 TRBV2 NA CASKGGQGGTEAFF TGTGCCAGCAAGGGGGGACAGGGCGGCACTGAAGCTTTCTTT
TRBJ1-4 NA TRBV6-4 few CASSRGEGEKLFF TGTGCCAGCAGTCGGGGTGAAGGAGAAAAACTGTTTTTT
TRBJ2-7 TRBD1 TRBV7-2 NA CASSRPGGLYEQYF TGTGCCAGCAGCCGTCCAGGGGGCCTCTACGAGCAGTACTTC
TRBJ1-2 NA TRBV11-2 NA CASSLDYSYGYTF TGTGCCAGCAGCTTAGACTACAGCTATGGCTACACCTTC
TRBJ1-3 NA TRBV20-1 once CSGTGGNTIYF TGCAGTGGAACGGGGGGAAACACCATATATTTT
TRBJ1-1 TRBD1 TRBV4-3 few CASSQERVWTGGEAFF TGCGCCAGCAGCCAAGAACGGGTATGGACAGGGGGCGAAGCTTTCTTT
TRBJ2-2 NA TRBV18 NA CASSPPGINTGELFF TGTGCCAGCTCACCTCCAGGGATCAACACCGGGGAGCTGTTTTTT
TRBJ2-1 TRBD2 TRBV15 NA CATSRDRTRGGRGHEQFF TGTGCCACCAGCAGAGATCGGACTCGGGGCGGGAGAGGCCATGAGCAGTTCTTC
TRBJ1-5 NA TRBV19 NA CASSTTWGGISNQPQHF TGTGCCAGTAGTACGACCTGGGGGGGGATTAGCAATCAGCCCCAGCATTTT
TRBJ2-1 TRBD2 TRBV28 once CASRSAGTRQVGEQFF TGTGCCAGCAGGTCCGCCGGGACTAGACAAGTAGGTGAGCAGTTCTTC
TRBJ2-1 NA TRBV6-5 NA CASKDSYNEQFF TGTGCCAGCAAGGACTCCTACAATGAGCAGTTCTTC